This T cell receptor beta chain came from a study of graft-versus-host responses after intestinal transplantation. About the research overall: Recipients were given multivisceral, liver-intestinal, or isolated intestinal transplants. Induction with anti-thymocyte globulin, then tacrolimus and steroids for roughly 3 years, was given to all recipients.

Findings of the study overall: GvH clones turned up in recipient marrow; some had shown up first in ileum or blood. Graft-donor T cell macrochimerism coincided with high graft-versus-host to host-versus-graft clonal ratios in allografts.

TCRdb keeps only in-frame clones here, not all; method: immunoSEQ multiplex PCR. The sample contains approximately 130,000 clones, approximately 90% of which appear only once. Details on this clone: What it binds is not known.

There are 17 residues in the CDR3. Germline assignment: CDR1 SEHNR and CDR2 FQNEAQ (reference sequence). V was pared by 3 bases and J by 1 base, with 16 bases between. The rearrangement uses TRBV7-9 and TRBJ1-5; D not certain. The input for sequencing was unstimulated CD4+ T cells sorted from spleen or lymph node cells, taken before intestinal transplant. The source of this sequence is a human donor who received an intestinal transplant. The CDR3 here is CASSLDGVIGSNQPQHF. The CDR3 DNA sequence: TGTGCCAGCAGCTTGGACGGGGTTATTGGAAGCAATCAGCCCCAGCATTTT.